This TCR beta chain was retrieved from a study of blood T cell repertoires in COVID-19. On the study more broadly: The United States, Italy and Spain were the sources of the acute and convalescent COVID-19 samples.

As processed by the authors: Reference gene primer amplification yielded estimated nucleated cell counts. Libraries were prepared by immunoSEQ multiplex PCR; TCRdb keeps only in-frame clonotypes and omits some of them. D and trimming were read from the DNA, whereas the V and J calls and clone size are those reported in that table. The data hold under 250,000 clones, with around 84% observed a single time. Sequencing used peripheral blood. The receptor's source is a man aged 50 to 60 who had recovered from COVID-19.

The CDR3 region has the DNA TGTGCCAGCAGTGATACTGGGGGGTCCTACAATGAGCAGTTCTTC. It encodes CASSDTGGSYNEQFF. This chain connects TRBV25-1 to TRBJ2-1; TRBD2 is a possible D gene (6 bases). This CDR3 has 15 residues. Germline-derived CDR1 and CDR2 are MGHDK and SYGVNS. V dropped 3 bases and J dropped 1 base, with 10 bases sitting between them.